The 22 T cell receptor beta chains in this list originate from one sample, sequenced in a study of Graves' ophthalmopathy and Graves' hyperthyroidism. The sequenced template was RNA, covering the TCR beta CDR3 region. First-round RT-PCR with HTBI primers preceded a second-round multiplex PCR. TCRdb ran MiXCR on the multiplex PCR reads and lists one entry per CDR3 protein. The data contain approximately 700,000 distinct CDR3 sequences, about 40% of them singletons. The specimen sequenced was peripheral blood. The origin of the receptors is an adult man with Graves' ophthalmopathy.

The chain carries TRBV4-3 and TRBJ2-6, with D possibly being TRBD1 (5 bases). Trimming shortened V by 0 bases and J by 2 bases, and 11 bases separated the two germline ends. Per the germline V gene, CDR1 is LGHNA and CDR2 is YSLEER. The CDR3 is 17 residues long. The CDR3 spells CASSQDGQGTGANVLTF. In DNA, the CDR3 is TGCGCCAGCAGCCAAGATGGGCAGGGTACTGGGGCCAACGTCCTGACTTTC.

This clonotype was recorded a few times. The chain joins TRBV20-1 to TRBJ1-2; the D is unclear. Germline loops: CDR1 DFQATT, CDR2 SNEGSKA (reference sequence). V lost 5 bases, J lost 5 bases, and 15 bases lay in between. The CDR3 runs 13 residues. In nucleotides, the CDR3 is TGCAGTGCTCCTATTCCCGGAATATATGGCTACACCTTC. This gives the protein CSAPIPGIYGYTF.

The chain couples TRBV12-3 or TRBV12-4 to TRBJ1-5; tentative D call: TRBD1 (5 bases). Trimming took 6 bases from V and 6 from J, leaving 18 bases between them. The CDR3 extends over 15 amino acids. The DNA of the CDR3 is TGTGCCAGCAGATTGGGACGGCGTTTGGTTCAGCCCCAGCATTTT. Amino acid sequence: CASRLGRRLVQPQHF.

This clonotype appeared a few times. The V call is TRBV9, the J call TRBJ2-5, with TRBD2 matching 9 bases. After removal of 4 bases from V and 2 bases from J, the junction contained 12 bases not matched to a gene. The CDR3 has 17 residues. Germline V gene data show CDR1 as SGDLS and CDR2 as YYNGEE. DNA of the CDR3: TGTGCCAGCAGCTCGCCTCTGGCGGGAGGGACACAAGAGACCCAGTACTTC. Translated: CASSSPLAGGTQETQYF.

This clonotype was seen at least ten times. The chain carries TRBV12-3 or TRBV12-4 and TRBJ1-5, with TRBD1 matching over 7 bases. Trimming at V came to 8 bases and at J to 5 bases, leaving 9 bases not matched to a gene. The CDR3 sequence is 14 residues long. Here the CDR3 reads CASGRQGVYQPQHF. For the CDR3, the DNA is TGTGCCAGCGGGCGACAGGGAGTTTATCAGCCCCAGCATTTT.

The CDR3 bases are TGTGCCAGCAGCTTGCAAGGGACAGGGACCGGGGAGCTGTTTTTT. Encoded protein: CASSLQGTGTGELFF. The rearrangement links TRBV5-6 to TRBJ2-2; 9 bases fit TRBD1. The length of the CDR3 is 15 residues. Germline V gives CDR1 SGHDT, CDR2 YYEEEE. Trimming took 1 base from V and 5 from J; bases not matched to a gene: 3.

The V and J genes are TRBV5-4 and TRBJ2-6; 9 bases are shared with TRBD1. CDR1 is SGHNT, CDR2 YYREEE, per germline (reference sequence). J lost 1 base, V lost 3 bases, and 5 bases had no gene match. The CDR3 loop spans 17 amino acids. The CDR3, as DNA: TGTGCCAGCAGCTACGACAGGGGGTCTTCTGGGGCCAACGTCCTGACTTTC. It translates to CASSYDRGSSGANVLTF.

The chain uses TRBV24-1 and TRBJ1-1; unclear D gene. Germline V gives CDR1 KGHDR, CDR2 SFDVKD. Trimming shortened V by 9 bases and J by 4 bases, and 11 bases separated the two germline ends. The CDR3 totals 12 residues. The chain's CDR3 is CATLGGSTEAFF. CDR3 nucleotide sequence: TGTGCCACCCTCGGCGGGTCCACTGAAGCTTTCTTT.

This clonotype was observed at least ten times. CDR3 sequence reads: CASSLTGGNNEKLFF. The CDR3 nucleotides are TGCGCCAGCAGCTTAACAGGGGGTAATAATGAAAAACTGTTTTTT. The chain has TRBV5-1 and TRBJ1-4; 8 bases are a match to TRBD1. J lost 4 bases, V lost 2 bases, and 4 bases had no gene match. Germline CDR1 reads SGHRS; CDR2 reads YFSETQ. The CDR3 runs 15 residues.

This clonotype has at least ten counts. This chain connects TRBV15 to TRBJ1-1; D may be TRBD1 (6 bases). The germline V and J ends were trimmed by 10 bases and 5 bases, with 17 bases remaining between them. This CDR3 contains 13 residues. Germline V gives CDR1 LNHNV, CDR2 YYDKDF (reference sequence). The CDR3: CAIRGRGGTEAFF. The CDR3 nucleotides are TGTGCCATCAGGGGACGAGGGGGTACTGAAGCTTTCTTT.

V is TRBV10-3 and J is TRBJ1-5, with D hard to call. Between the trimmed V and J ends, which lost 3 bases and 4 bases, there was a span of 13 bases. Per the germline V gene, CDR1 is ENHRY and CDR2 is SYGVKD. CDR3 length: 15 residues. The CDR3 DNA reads TGTGCCATCAGTGAAATCCGGGGTGGAAATCAGCCCCAGCATTTT. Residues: CAISEIRGGNQPQHF.

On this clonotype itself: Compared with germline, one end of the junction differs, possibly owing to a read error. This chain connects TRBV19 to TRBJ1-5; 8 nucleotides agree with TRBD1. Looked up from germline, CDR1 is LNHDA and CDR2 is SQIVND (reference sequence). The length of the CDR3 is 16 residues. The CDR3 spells CARDTGGQESNQPQHF. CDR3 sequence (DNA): TGTGCCAGAGATACCGGGGGACAGGAAAGCAATCAGCCCCAGCACTTT.

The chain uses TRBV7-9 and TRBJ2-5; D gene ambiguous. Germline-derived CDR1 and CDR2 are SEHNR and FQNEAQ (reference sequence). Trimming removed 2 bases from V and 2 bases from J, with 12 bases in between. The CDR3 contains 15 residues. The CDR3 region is CASSLRATGQETQYF. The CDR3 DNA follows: TGTGCCAGCAGCTTACGGGCCACGGGTCAAGAGACCCAGTACTTC.

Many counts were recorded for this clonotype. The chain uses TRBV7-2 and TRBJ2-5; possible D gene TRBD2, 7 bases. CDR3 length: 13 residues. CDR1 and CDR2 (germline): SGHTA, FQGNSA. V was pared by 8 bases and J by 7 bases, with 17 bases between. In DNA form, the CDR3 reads TGTGCCAGCGCGTGGGGGGGCTTCGGGACCCAGTACTTC. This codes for CASAWGGFGTQYF.

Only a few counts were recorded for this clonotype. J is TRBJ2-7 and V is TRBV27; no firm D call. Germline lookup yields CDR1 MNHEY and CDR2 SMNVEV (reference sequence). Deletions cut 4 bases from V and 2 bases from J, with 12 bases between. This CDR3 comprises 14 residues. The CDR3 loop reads CASSSFDITYEQYF. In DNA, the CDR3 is TGTGCCAGCAGTTCTTTCGACATTACCTACGAGCAGTACTTC.

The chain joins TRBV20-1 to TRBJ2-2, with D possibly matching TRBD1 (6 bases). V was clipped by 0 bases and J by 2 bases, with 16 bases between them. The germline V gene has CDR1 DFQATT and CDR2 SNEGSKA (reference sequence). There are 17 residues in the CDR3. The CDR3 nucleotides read TGCAGTGCTAGAGATATTGGCAGGGGACATAACACCGGGGAGCTGTTTTTT. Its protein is CSARDIGRGHNTGELFF.

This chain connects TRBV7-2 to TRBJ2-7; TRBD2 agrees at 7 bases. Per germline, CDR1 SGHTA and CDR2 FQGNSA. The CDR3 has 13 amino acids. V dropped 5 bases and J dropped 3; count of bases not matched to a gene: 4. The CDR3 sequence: CASSGGGFYEQYF. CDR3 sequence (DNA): TGTGCCAGCAGCGGGGGGGGGTTCTACGAGCAGTACTTC.

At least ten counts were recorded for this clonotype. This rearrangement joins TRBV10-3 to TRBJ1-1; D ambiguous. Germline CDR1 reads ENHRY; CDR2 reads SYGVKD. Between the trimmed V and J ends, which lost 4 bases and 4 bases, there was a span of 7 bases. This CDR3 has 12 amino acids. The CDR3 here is CAISGEGTEAFF. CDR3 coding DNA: TGTGCCATCAGTGGCGAGGGCACTGAAGCTTTCTTT.

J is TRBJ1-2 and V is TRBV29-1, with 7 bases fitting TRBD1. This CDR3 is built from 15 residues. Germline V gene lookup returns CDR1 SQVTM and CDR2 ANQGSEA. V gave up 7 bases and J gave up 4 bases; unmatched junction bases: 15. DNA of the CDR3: TGCAGCGGAGGAAGGGGGCCTGTTTGGCTCTATGGCTACACCTTC. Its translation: CSGGRGPVWLYGYTF.

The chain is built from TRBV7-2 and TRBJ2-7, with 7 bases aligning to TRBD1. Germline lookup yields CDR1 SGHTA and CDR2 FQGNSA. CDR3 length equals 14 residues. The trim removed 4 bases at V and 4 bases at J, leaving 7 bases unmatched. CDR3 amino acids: CASSSVTGFYEQYF. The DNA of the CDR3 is TGTGCCAGCAGCTCCGTGACAGGGTTTTACGAGCAGTACTTC.

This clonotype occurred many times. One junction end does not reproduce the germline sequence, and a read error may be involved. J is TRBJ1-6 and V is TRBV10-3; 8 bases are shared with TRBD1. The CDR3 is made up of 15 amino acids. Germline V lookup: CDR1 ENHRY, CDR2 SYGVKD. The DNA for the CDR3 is TGTGCCAGCAGTGAAGGGACAGGAGGCAATTCACCCCTCCACTTT. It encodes CASSEGTGGNSPLHF.

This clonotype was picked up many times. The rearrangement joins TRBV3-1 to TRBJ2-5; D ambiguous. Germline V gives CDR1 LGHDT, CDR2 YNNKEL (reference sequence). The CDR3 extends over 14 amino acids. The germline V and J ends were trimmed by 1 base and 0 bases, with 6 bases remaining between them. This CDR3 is CASSQGTDQETQYF. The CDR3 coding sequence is TGTGCCAGCAGCCAAGGAACAGACCAAGAGACCCAGTACTTC.